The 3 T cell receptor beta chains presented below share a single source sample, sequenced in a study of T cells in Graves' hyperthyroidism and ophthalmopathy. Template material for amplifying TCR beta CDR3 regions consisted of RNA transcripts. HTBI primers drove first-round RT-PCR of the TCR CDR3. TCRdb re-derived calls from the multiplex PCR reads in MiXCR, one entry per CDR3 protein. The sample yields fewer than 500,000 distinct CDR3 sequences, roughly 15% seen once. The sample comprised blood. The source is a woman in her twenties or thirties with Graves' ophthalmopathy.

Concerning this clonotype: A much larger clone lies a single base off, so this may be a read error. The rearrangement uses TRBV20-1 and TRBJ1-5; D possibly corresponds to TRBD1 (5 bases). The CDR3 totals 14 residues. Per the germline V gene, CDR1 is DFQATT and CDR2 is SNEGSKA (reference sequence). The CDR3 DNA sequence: TGCAGTGCCGAGGAGGGGAATAGCAATCAGCCCCAGAATTTT. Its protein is CSAEEGNSNQPQNF.

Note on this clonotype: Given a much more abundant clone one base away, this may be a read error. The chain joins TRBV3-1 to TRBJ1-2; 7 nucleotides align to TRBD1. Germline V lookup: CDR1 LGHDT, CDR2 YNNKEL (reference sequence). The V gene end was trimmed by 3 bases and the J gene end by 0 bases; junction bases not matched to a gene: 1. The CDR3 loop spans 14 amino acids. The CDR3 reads CASSQQGANYGYTF. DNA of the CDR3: TGTGCCAGCAGCCAGCAGGGGGCTAACTATGGCTACACCTTC.

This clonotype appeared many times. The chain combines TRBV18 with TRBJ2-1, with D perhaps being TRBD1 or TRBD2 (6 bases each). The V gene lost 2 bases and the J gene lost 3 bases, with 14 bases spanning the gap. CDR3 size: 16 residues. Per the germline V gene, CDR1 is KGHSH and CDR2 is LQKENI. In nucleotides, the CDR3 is TGTGCCAGCTCACCAGTAGAGGGGGGTCGCTACAATGAGCAGTTCTTC. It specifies CASSPVEGGRYNEQFF.